The entry that follows covers one T cell receptor beta chain sequence. This entry comes from a study of blood T cell repertoires in COVID-19. As for the study in general: COVID-19 samples, acute and convalescent, were from the United States, Italy and Spain. PBMCs, B-cell-depleted T cells, or T cells provided the cDNA or gDNA that made up the material.

Original data processing: From reference gene primer amplification, estimates of nucleated cell counts were derived. Clones were sequenced by immunoSEQ multiplex PCR, and TCRdb holds only the in-frame ones, with some missing. V and J calls and clone size are as listed in that table; D and trimming were resolved from the DNA. The profile covers some 190,000 clones, with 80% to 90% appearing a single time and 1.5% taken by the ten largest. Per germline, CDR1 LNHDA and CDR2 SQIVND (reference sequence). There are 14 residues in the CDR3. V shed 10 bases and J shed 2 bases, with 17 bases lying between them.

This chain joins TRBV19 and TRBJ1-2; D may be TRBD1 (6 bases). The sequencing sample was made of peripheral blood. This sequence originates from a man between 18 and 35 years old with active or convalescent COVID-19. This CDR3 is CATLDSLKNYGYTF. DNA for the CDR3: TGTGCCACCCTGGACAGCCTGAAAAACTATGGCTACACCTTC.